The TCR beta chain described here comes from a study of T cells expressing NK-cell markers. Across the whole study: HCMV serostatus: most of the eight sequenced donors positive, one negative.

With respect to this clonotype: What it recognizes is unknown.

The TCR beta cDNA came from 5'RACE template switching with UMIs. Each CDR3 protein gets one entry in TCRdb, which reprocessed the 5' RACE reads and gives no DNA. The table for this sample gives 500,000 to 700,000 distinct CDR3 sequences. The CDR3 is made up of 16 amino acids. Germline V gene data show CDR1 as LGHNA and CDR2 as YSLEER. Regarding the study as a whole: Questions lingered over whether expanded NKG2C+ T cell clones were HCMV-specific.

This chain links TRBV4-3 with TRBJ2-5. The specimen sequenced was blood T cells: a sorted CD56 or NKG2C T cell subset, CD4+ or CD8+ T cells, or bulk PBMC T cells (not recorded which). The receptor's source is a man aged 18 to 30 in good health. CDR3 sequence reads: CASSQDNLGSGETQYF.